The clone carrying this T cell receptor beta chain was seen ten or more times. The antigen is unknown. This sample is drawn from a study of T cell repertoires in cytomegalovirus infection. Across the study: CMV infection plus the matching HLA type was flagged by public TCR beta signatures.

Study observations and caveats: What dominated the ex vivo response were HLA-C-restricted CMV-specific TCR beta clonotypes.

TCRdb re-analysed the reads in MiXCR, keeping a single row per CDR3 protein. The sample contains roughly 230,000 distinct CDR3 sequences, roughly 6.5% of which appear only once. The sequence was collected from a human donor in good health (CMV status not recorded). Some clones in this sample may be carry-over from other donors' samples. Sequences were obtained from PBMCs.

CDR3 sequence reads: CASNFPSYNEQFF. CDR3 sequence (DNA): TGTGCCAGCAACTTCCCCTCCTACAATGAGCAGTTCTTC. The J gene is TRBJ2-1, the V gene TRBV6-6; D unresolved. V lost 7 bases to trimming and J lost 0 bases, with 7 bases between them. CDR3 length equals 13 residues. Germline-derived CDR1 and CDR2 are MNHNY and SVGAGI (reference sequence).